This T cell receptor (beta chain) was recorded in a study of CD8+CD57+ T cells in acquired aplastic anemia. Study as a whole: An average of 3.2 ug of DNA was obtained from sorted CD4+ and CD8+ cells.

V lost 4 bases, J lost 2 bases, and 7 bases stayed unmatched. Looked up from germline, CDR1 is MNHEY and CDR2 is SMNVEV (reference sequence). The CDR3 loop spans 15 amino acids. This clonotype was seen a handful of times. Its cognate antigen is unknown. Study findings and constraints: Twenty-nine CD8+ CDR3 sequences were shared between patients and controls. Controls and patients did not differ significantly in CD8+ Simpson's diversity.

The template used for profiling TCR beta VDJ and CDR3 was genomic DNA. TCRdb recomputed calls from the reads with MiXCR, one row per CDR3 protein. The sample yields under 200,000 distinct CDR3 sequences, approximately 43% seen once. This TCR derives from a human donor in good health. The chain carries TRBV27 and TRBJ1-1; 7 bases match TRBD1. The sample taken for sequencing was sorted CD4+, CD8+, or CD8+CD57+ T cells (not recorded which) from PBMCs. The CDR3 region is CASSSLGQQNTEAFF. DNA for the CDR3: TGTGCCAGCAGTTCCCTGGGACAGCAAAACACTGAAGCTTTCTTT.